These T cell receptor beta chains were read from a single sample in a study of T cell repertoires in cytomegalovirus infection. From the reads, TCRdb called clonotypes with MiXCR, one entry per CDR3 protein. The table lists some 200,000 distinct CDR3 sequences, 8.5% to 10% of them singletons. The specimen was PBMCs. Receptor source: a human donor in good health (CMV status not recorded). Some clones in this sample may be carry-over from other donors' samples. The CDR3 runs from the conserved cysteine through the conserved F or W. Fields, in order: J gene, D gene, V gene, CDR3 protein. The D gene is left open where the match is weak.

j_call: TRBJ2-1; d_call: TRBD2; v_call: TRBV3-1; cdr3_aa: CASSQDRWTRVFF
j_call: TRBJ2-1; d_call: NA; v_call: TRBV7-2; cdr3_aa: CASSETGTNHNEQFF
j_call: TRBJ1-1; d_call: NA; v_call: TRBV6-2/TRBV6-3; cdr3_aa: CASRFPGNTEAFF
j_call: TRBJ2-5; d_call: NA; v_call: TRBV28; cdr3_aa: CASSFRGGQETQYF
j_call: TRBJ1-3; d_call: NA; v_call: TRBV7-2; cdr3_aa: CASLPRAGRHSGNTIYF
j_call: TRBJ1-1; d_call: NA; v_call: TRBV7-9; cdr3_aa: CASSLERGIEAFF
j_call: TRBJ1-5; d_call: TRBD1; v_call: TRBV24-1; cdr3_aa: CATSSGQGGQPQHF
j_call: TRBJ1-2; d_call: NA; v_call: TRBV29-1; cdr3_aa: CSARQSNYVYTF
j_call: TRBJ1-2; d_call: NA; v_call: TRBV19; cdr3_aa: CASSYRRGAVHGYTF
j_call: TRBJ1-2; d_call: NA; v_call: TRBV7-9; cdr3_aa: CASSLSGAARNYGYTF
j_call: TRBJ1-2; d_call: NA; v_call: TRBV7-8; cdr3_aa: CASSFTGANYGYTF
j_call: TRBJ2-2; d_call: NA; v_call: TRBV29-1; cdr3_aa: CSVEFDRKNTGELFF
j_call: TRBJ2-7; d_call: TRBD1; v_call: TRBV7-6; cdr3_aa: CASSPGTVPYEQYF
j_call: TRBJ1-2; d_call: TRBD1; v_call: TRBV18; cdr3_aa: CASSQSGTGHYGYTF
j_call: TRBJ1-5; d_call: TRBD1; v_call: TRBV7-9; cdr3_aa: CASSRGNRGGQPQHF